Listed below are T cell receptor beta chains from one sample, sequenced in a study of T cell responses to AZD1222 COVID-19 vaccine. Profiled with immunoSEQ multiplex PCR; TCRdb holds only in-frame clones, not every one. This sample yields some 100,000 clones, of which approximately 89% are seen a single time; 4% to 5.5% belongs to the top ten. The sequencing here drew on peripheral blood, taken 28 days after the second AZD1222 dose. These receptors were collected from an adult who received the AZD1222 COVID-19 vaccine. Both conserved end residues are part of each CDR3. D genes are given only for firm matches. Only some rows state a clone size, as once, few, many or a class for expanded clones.

>NA|TRBJ1-5|TRBV7-9|NA
TGTGCCAGCAGCCCGGAGGATAGGTTAGGCAATCAGCCCCAGCATTTT
CASSPEDRLGNQPQHF
>NA|TRBJ2-7|TRBV30|TRBD1
TGTGCCTGGAGTCTAGGACAGGGCCCTCCTCAGTACTTC
CAWSLGQGPPQYF
>many|TRBJ2-6|TRBV19|TRBD1
TGTGCCAGTAGTCGGACAGGGAGTGGGGCCAACGTCCTGACTTTC
CASSRTGSGANVLTF
>NA|TRBJ2-2|TRBV27|NA
TGTGCCAGCAGGGGGGGTGGCGGGGAGCTGTTTTTT
CASRGGGGELFF
>NA|TRBJ1-1|TRBV5-1|NA
TGCGCCAGCTGGGAGACGGGGAACACTGAAGCTTTCTTT
CASWETGNTEAFF
>NA|TRBJ1-1|TRBV30|NA
TGTGCCTGGAGTCACACTGAAGCTTTCTTT
CAWSHTEAFF
>once|TRBJ2-1|TRBV29-1|NA
TGCAGCGTTGAAGGGGGAAGTAATCTCTTC
CSVEGGSNLF
>NA|TRBJ1-5|TRBV3-1/TRBV3-2|TRBD1
TGTGCCAGCAGCCGTCGAAACAGGGGGCCTCAGCCCCAGCATTTT
CASSRRNRGPQPQHF
>NA|TRBJ2-2|TRBV4-2|TRBD1
TGTGCCAGCAGCCAAGAGCCCGGACAGGGGAACACCGGGGAGCTGTTTTTT
CASSQEPGQGNTGELFF
>once|TRBJ1-5|TRBV6-1|NA
TGTGCCAGCAGTGAGACGGATAGCAATCAGCCCCAGCATTTT
CASSETDSNQPQHF
>once|TRBJ2-7|TRBV9|NA
TGTGCCAGCAGCGTAGAACGGCGATCTAGCTCCTACGAGCAGTACTTC
CASSVERRSSSYEQYF
>NA|TRBJ1-6|TRBV3-1/TRBV3-2|NA
TGTGCCAGCAGCCAAGATCATCGGGGCATAGGTGATTCACCCCTCCACTTT
CASSQDHRGIGDSPLHF
>NA|TRBJ2-7|TRBV5-4|TRBD2
TGTGCCAGCAGCTTAAGCGGGAGCTCCTACGAGCAGTACTTC
CASSLSGSSYEQYF
>NA|TRBJ1-2|TRBV27|NA
TGTGCCAGCTCCCCGGGCAAGCTTAGGGGCTACACCTTC
CASSPGKLRGYTF
>NA|TRBJ2-2|TRBV6-5|NA
TGTGCCAGCAGTTACCGGACCGGAGGCACCGGGGAGCTGTTTTTT
CASSYRTGGTGELFF
>NA|TRBJ2-6|TRBV28|TRBD1
TGTGCCAGCAGTACAGGACCGGGACAGGGAGTATCCTCTGGGGCCAACGTCCTGACTTTC
CASSTGPGQGVSSGANVLTF
>NA|TRBJ1-1|TRBV19|NA
TGTGCCAGTAGTATCTTGAGAGCCCAAGACGGTGAAGCTTTCTTT
CASSILRAQDGEAFF
>NA|TRBJ1-2|TRBV4-2|NA
TGTGCCAGCAGCCAAGAAGGGGCGTCGCTAGACTATGGCTACACCTTC
CASSQEGASLDYGYTF
>NA|TRBJ1-1|TRBV7-8|NA
TGTGCCAGCAGCCTCGGGGGGGTGAACACTGAAGCTTTCTTT
CASSLGGVNTEAFF
>once|TRBJ2-1|TRBV19|TRBD2
TGTGCCAGTAGTAGGGGAGGGAGCGGGAGCTATGAGCAGTTCTTC
CASSRGGSGSYEQFF
>NA|TRBJ2-1|TRBV20-1|TRBD2
TGCAGTGCTAGTGAACTAGCGGGAGGGTCCTACAATGAGCAGTTCTTC
CSASELAGGSYNEQFF
>NA|TRBJ2-3|TRBV7-9|NA
TGTGCCAGCAGCTTAGCTGGACCGGGCACAGATACGCAGTATTTT
CASSLAGPGTDTQYF
>NA|TRBJ2-7|TRBV5-1|NA
TGCGCCAGCAGCTTGGTCCCCTACGAGCAGTACTTC
CASSLVPYEQYF
>once|TRBJ2-3|TRBV9|NA
TGTGCCAGCAGCGTAGGACCTAGCACAGATACGCAGTATTTT
CASSVGPSTDTQYF
>NA|TRBJ2-7|TRBV15|NA
TGTGCCACCAGCAGAGATAGGACGGGCTCCTACGAGCAGTACTTC
CATSRDRTGSYEQYF
>NA|TRBJ2-7|TRBV6-5|NA
TGTGCCAGCAGTTACTCCGGGACACAGAGAGGATACGAGCAGTACTTC
CASSYSGTQRGYEQYF
>NA|TRBJ1-2|TRBV4-2|NA
TGTGCCAGCAGCCAAGATGTCACGGGTATTTATGGCTACACCTTC
CASSQDVTGIYGYTF
>once|TRBJ2-2|TRBV9|NA
TGTGCCAGCAGCGGGGGGAGTACCGGGGAGCTGTTTTTT
CASSGGSTGELFF
>medium-sized|TRBJ1-2|TRBV29-1|NA
TGCAGCGTTGAAGATAGGTCCCAGGGTAGGGCTAACTATGGCTACACCTTC
CSVEDRSQGRANYGYTF
>NA|TRBJ1-5|TRBV12-5|NA
TGTGCTAGTGGTCCCAGGGTCCCCCAGCATTTT
CASGPRVPQHF
>NA|TRBJ1-2|TRBV14|NA
TGTGCCAGCAGCCAGTCGGCAGGGGCTTATGGCTACACCTTC
CASSQSAGAYGYTF
>NA|TRBJ2-7|TRBV11-2|NA
TGTGCCAGCAGCCCCCTTGGACGGTTCTACGAGCAGTACTTC
CASSPLGRFYEQYF
>NA|TRBJ2-7|TRBV27|NA
TGTGCCAGCAGAAACGGGAGTCGGTTCTACGAGCAGTACTTC
CASRNGSRFYEQYF
>NA|TRBJ2-5|TRBV9|NA
TGTGCCAGCAGCGTAGAGGGGAACCAAGAGACCCAGTACTTC
CASSVEGNQETQYF
>NA|TRBJ2-3|TRBV5-4|TRBD2
TGTGCCAGCAGCTTGGGGGGACTAGCGGGAGTGGCAGATACGCAGTATTTT
CASSLGGLAGVADTQYF
>NA|TRBJ2-3|TRBV27|TRBD2
TGTGCCAGCAGAAAAAGGACTAGCGGGAGTTGGGTAGACGATACGCAGTATTTT
CASRKRTSGSWVDDTQYF
>few|TRBJ1-2|TRBV30|NA
TGTGCCTGGAGTGTAGAGTGGGGTGAGGATGGCTACACCTTC
CAWSVEWGEDGYTF
>NA|TRBJ1-2|TRBV30|TRBD1
TGTGCCTGGAGTCCCGACAGGGAGGGCTATGGCTACACCTTC
CAWSPDREGYGYTF
>NA|TRBJ1-1|TRBV9|NA
TGTGCCAGCAAGGTCGTGGGGTCCGGGGAAGCTTTCTTT
CASKVVGSGEAFF
>NA|TRBJ1-2|TRBV7-9|TRBD1
TGTGCCAGCAGCTTAGTAGGGGGCAATGACTATGGCTACACCTTC
CASSLVGGNDYGYTF
>NA|TRBJ1-2|TRBV18|NA
TGTGCCAGCTCACTATTCGACAGTGACTACACCTTC
CASSLFDSDYTF
>NA|TRBJ1-4|TRBV18|NA
TGTGCCAGCTCACCGCAGATAGGGATGATAGACTCTGCAACTAATGAAAAACTGTTTTTT
CASSPQIGMIDSATNEKLFF
>NA|TRBJ1-6|TRBV5-1|NA
TGCGCCAGCAGCGACGGGACCCCTTCACCCCTCCACTTT
CASSDGTPSPLHF
>NA|TRBJ1-5|TRBV7-6|TRBD1
TGTGCCAGCAGCTTAGGGCAGGGGGGCGGTCAGCCCCAGCATTTT
CASSLGQGGGQPQHF
>NA|TRBJ2-3|TRBV9|NA
TGTGCCAGCAGCGTAGACCACGGCACAGATACGCAGTATTTT
CASSVDHGTDTQYF
>NA|TRBJ2-1|TRBV5-1|NA
TGCGCCAGCAGCTTACCCCGAGCCGGGGCGCTCTCCTACAATGAGCAGTTCTTC
CASSLPRAGALSYNEQFF
>NA|TRBJ1-6|TRBV7-2|TRBD1
TGTGCCAGCAGCGGCCGACAGGGCCGCTCTCTTCGGGGGTCACCCCTCCACTTT
CASSGRQGRSLRGSPLHF
>NA|TRBJ2-7|TRBV7-2|NA
TGTGCCAGCAGCTTAAGGACTTCCCGCTACGAGCAGTACTTC
CASSLRTSRYEQYF
>NA|TRBJ2-2|TRBV4-1|TRBD2
TGCGCCAGCAGCTCCCCACTAGCGGGTCTGAACACCGGGGAGCTGTTTTTT
CASSSPLAGLNTGELFF
>NA|TRBJ1-1|TRBV19|NA
TGTGCCAGTAGTACCGACAGGACCACTGAAGCTTTCTTT
CASSTDRTTEAFF
>NA|TRBJ2-1|TRBV5-1|NA
TGCGCCAGCAGCCCTCCTATATGGGAAGTCCACTACAATGAGCAGTTCTTC
CASSPPIWEVHYNEQFF
>NA|TRBJ2-7|TRBV27|TRBD1
TGTGCCAGCAGTGCCAGACAGGGGCCCTACGAGCAGTACTTC
CASSARQGPYEQYF
>NA|TRBJ1-5|TRBV2|NA
TGTGCCAGCAGTATCAGTCACCCGGTGGGCAATCAGCCCCAGCATTTT
CASSISHPVGNQPQHF
>NA|TRBJ2-2|TRBV7-2|NA
TGTGCCAGCAGCTCAGGGGTGGGCGGGGAGCTGTTTTTT
CASSSGVGGELFF
>NA|TRBJ2-3|TRBV7-3|NA
TGTGCCAGCAGCACAGGGTCCACAGATACGCAGTATTTT
CASSTGSTDTQYF